The source of this T cell receptor beta chain is a study of cytomegalovirus exposure and HLA in healthy donors. In the PCR, 60 Vbeta and 13 Jbeta primers were used. Repertoires were generated with immunoSEQ multiplex PCR, while TCRdb's copy carries only in-frame clones and drops some. This sample yields roughly 200,000 clones, of which approximately 80% are seen a single time; roughly 3.1% belongs to the top ten. This clone has a single count. No antigen is known for it. Losses at the gene ends were 7 bases for V and 4 bases for J; bases not matched to a gene: 9. Germline V gene sequence: CDR1 MNHNS, CDR2 SASEGT. The CDR3 length is 15 residues. Nominal health characterized the donors when sampled, though unrecorded immune exposures were likely. Study results and caveats: A later analysis revealed that TCR association rates differed between HLA loci, peaking at DRB1 and bottoming out at HLA-C. Cytomegalovirus-associated status was assigned to 150 or so TCR beta chains.

V usage is TRBV6-1 and J usage is TRBJ2-3, with 9 bases that match TRBD2. The sample was PBMCs. This receptor was obtained from a man aged 35-49 years in good health and CMV-seropositive. CDR3 DNA: TGTGCCAGCAACGAGTTCGGCGGGAGGGCAGATACGCAGTATTTT. This encodes CASNEFGGRADTQYF.